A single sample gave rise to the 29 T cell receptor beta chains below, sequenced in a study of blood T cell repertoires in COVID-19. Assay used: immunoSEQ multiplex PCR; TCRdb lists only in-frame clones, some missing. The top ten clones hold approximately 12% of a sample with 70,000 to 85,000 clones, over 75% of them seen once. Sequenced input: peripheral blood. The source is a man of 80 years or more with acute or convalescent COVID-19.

This chain's CDR3 is CASSLAPAGAGETQYF. For the CDR3, the DNA is TGCGCCAGCAGCTTGGCCCCAGCGGGGGCAGGGGAGACCCAGTACTTC. The chain has TRBV5-1 and TRBJ2-5; 8 positions match TRBD2. Losses at the gene ends were 0 bases for V and 5 bases for J; bases not matched to a gene: 9. The CDR3 spans 16 residues. CDR1 SGHRS and CDR2 YFSETQ come from the germline V gene.

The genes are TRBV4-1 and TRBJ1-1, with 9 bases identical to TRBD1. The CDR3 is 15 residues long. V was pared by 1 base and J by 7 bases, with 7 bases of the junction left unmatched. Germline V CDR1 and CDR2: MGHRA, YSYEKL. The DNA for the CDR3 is TGCGCCAGCAGCCAAGGTAACACAGGGGGCATTGAAGCTTTCTTT. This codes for CASSQGNTGGIEAFF.

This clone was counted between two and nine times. CDR3 in amino acids: CASTLPINSPLHF. CDR3 nucleotide sequence: TGTGCCAGCACCCTTCCTATTAATTCACCCCTCCACTTT. The chain recombines TRBV28 with TRBJ1-6, with no clear D. Germline values: CDR1 MDHEN, CDR2 SYDVKM. V was cut by 7 bases and J by 6 bases, with 10 bases left in between. There are 13 residues in the CDR3.

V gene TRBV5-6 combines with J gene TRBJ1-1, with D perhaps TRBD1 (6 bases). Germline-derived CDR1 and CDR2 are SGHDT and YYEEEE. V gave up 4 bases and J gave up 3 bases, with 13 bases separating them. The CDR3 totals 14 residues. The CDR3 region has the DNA TGTGCCAGCAGCAAAAGACAGGCCGACACTGAAGCTTTCTTT. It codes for CASSKRQADTEAFF.

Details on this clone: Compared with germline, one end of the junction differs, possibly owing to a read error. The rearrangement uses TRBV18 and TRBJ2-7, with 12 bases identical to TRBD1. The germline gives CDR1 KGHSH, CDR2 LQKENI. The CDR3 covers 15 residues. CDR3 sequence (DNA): TGTGCCAGCTCACCGGGACAGGGGGCCTCCTACAAGCAGTACTTC. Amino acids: CASSPGQGASYKQYF.

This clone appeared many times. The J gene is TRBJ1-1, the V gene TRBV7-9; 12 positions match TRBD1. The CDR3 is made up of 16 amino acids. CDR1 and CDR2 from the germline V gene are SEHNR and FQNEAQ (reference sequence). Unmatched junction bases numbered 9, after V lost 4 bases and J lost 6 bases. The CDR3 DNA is TGTGCCAGCAGCTCGCCGGGACAGGGGGCCGCGGCTGAAGCTTTCTTT. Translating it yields CASSSPGQGAAAEAFF.

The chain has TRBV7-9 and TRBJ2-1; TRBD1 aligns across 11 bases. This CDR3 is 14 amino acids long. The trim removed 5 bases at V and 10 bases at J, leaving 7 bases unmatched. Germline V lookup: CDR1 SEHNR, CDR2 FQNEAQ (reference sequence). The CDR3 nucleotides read TGTGCCAGCAGCCAGGGACAGGGGGTCAGGGAGCAGTTCTTC. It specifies CASSQGQGVREQFF.

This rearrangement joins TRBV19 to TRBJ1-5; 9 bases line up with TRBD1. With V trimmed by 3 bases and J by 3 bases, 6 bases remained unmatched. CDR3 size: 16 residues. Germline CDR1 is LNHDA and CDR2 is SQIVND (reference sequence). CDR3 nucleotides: TGTGCCAGTAGTATCCAGGGACAGGGAGACAATCAGCCCCAGCATTTT. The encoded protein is CASSIQGQGDNQPQHF.

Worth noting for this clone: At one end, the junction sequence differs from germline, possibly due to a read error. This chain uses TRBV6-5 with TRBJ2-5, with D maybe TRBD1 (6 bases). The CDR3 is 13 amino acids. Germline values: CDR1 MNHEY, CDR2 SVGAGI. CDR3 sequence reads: CASSNSGVETQYF. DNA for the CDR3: TGTGCCAGCAGTAACTCAGGGGTGGAGACCCAGTACTTC.

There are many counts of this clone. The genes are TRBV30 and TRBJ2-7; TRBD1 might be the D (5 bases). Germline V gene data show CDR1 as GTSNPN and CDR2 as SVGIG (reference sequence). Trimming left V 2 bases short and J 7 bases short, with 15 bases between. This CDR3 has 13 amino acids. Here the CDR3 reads CAWSLQGFQEQYF. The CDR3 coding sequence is TGTGCCTGGAGTCTCCAGGGATTTCAGGAGCAGTACTTC. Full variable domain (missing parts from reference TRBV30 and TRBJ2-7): SQTIHQWPATLVQPVGSPLSLECTVEGTSNPNLYWYRQAAGRGLQLLFYSVGIGQISSEVPQNLSASRPQDRQFILSSKKLLLSDSGFYLCAWSLQGFQEQYFGPGTRLTVT.

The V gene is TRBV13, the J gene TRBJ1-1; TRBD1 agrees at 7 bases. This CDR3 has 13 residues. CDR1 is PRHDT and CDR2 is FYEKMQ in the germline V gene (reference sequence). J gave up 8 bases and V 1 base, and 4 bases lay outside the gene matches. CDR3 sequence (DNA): TGTGCCAGCAGCTTAGTTAGGGACAGCGAAGCTTTCTTT. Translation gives CASSLVRDSEAFF.

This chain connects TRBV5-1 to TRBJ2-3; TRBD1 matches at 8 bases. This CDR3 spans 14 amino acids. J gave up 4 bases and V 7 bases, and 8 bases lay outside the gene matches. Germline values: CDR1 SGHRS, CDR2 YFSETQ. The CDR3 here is CASRRQGYSDTQYF. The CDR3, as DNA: TGCGCCAGCCGGAGACAGGGGTACTCAGATACGCAGTATTTT.

This CDR3 reads CASSPLSQGTEAFF. DNA for the CDR3: TGTGCCAGCTCACCTCTGTCTCAGGGAACTGAAGCTTTCTTT. This chain links TRBV18 with TRBJ1-1, with D perhaps matching TRBD1 (5 bases). The germline CDR1 and CDR2 sequences are KGHSH and LQKENI. There are 14 residues in the CDR3. V gave up 3 bases and J gave up 5 bases, with 13 bases separating them. The full variable domain, with the rest looked up from reference TRBV18 and TRBJ1-1, is NAGVMQNPRHLVRRRGQEARLRCSPMKGHSHVYWYRQLPEEGLKFMVYLQKENIIDESGMPKERFSAEFPKEGPSILRIQQVVRGDSAAYFCASSPLSQGTEAFFGQGTRLTVV.

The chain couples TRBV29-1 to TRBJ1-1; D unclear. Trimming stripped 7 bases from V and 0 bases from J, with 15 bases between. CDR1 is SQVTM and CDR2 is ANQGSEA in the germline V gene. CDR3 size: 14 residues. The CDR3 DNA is TGCAGCGGGGCTGTCGGTCGGATGAACACTGAAGCTTTCTTT. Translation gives CSGAVGRMNTEAFF. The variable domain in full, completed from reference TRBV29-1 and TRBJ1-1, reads SAVISQKPSRDICQRGTSLTIQCQVDSQVTMMFWYRQQPGQSLTLIATANQGSEATYESGFVIDKFPISRPNLTFSTLTVSNMSPEDSSIYLCSGAVGRMNTEAFFGQGTRLTVV.

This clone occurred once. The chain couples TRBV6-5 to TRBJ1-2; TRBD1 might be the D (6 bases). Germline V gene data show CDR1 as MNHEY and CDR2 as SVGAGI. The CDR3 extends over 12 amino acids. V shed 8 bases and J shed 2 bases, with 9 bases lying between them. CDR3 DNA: TGTGCCAGCGGGGGGGGCAACTATGGCTACACCTTC. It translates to CASGGGNYGYTF.

CDR3 in DNA: TGTGCCAGCAGCTTGGTAGCTCGCGGGGGCCAAGAGACCCAGTACTTC. This translates into CASSLVARGGQETQYF. This chain links TRBV5-4 with TRBJ2-5, with 7 bases fitting TRBD2. The V gene's germline CDR1 is SGHNT and CDR2 YYREEE (reference sequence). The V segment lost 0 bases and the J segment 1 base; nucleotides outside the gene matches: 6. CDR3 length: 16 amino acids.

The CDR3 bases are TGTGCCAGCAGTTTTGGACAGAAGCAGTACTTC. Translating it yields CASSFGQKQYF. The chain employs TRBV12-3 or TRBV12-4 and TRBJ2-7; D may be TRBD1 (6 bases). The length of the CDR3 is 11 residues. V was clipped by 3 bases and J by 8 bases, with 8 bases between them.

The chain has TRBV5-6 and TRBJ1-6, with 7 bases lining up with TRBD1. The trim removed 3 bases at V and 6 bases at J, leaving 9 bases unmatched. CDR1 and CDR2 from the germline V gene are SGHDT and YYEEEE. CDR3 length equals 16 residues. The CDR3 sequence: CASSSPGQNLNSPLHF. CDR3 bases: TGTGCCAGCAGCTCCCCGGGACAGAATCTTAATTCACCCCTCCACTTT. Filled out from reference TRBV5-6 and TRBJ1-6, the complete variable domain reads DAGVTQSPTHLIKTRGQQVTLRCSPKSGHDTVSWYQQALGQGPQFIFQYYEEEERQRGNFPDRFSGHQFPNYSSELNVNALLLGDSALYLCASSSPGQNLNSPLHFGNGTRLTVT.

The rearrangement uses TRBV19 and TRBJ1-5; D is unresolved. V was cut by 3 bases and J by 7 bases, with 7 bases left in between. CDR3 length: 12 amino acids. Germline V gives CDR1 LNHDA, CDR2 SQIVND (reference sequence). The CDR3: CASSMGEQPQHF. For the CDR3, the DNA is TGTGCCAGTAGTATGGGAGAACAGCCCCAGCATTTT.

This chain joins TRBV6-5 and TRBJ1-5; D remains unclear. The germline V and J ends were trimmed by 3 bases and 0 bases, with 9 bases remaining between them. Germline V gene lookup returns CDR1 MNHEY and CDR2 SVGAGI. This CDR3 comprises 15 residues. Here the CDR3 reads CASSYNGYSNQPQHF. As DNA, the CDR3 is TGTGCCAGCAGTTATAACGGTTATAGCAATCAGCCCCAGCATTTT.

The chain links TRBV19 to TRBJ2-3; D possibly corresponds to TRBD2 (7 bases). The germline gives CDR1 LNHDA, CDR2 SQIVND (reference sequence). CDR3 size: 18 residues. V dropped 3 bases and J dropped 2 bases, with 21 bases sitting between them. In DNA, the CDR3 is TGTGCCAGTAGTATCCCTCGCCGACAGGCGGGGGCCACAGATACGCAGTATTTT. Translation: CASSIPRRQAGATDTQYF.

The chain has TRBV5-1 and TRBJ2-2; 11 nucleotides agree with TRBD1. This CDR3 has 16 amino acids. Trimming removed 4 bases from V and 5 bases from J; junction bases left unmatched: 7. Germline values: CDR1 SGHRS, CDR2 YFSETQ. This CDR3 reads CASSPPGTGGTGELFF. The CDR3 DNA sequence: TGCGCCAGCAGCCCACCTGGGACAGGGGGAACCGGGGAGCTGTTTTTT.

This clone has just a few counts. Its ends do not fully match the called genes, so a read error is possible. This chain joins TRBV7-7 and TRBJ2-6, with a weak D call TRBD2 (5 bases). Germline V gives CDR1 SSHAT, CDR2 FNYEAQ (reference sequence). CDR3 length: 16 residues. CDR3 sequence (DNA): TGTGCTAGCAGCCCGGGGAGAGCATCTGGGGCCAACGTCCTGACTTTC. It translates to CASSPGRASGANVLTF.

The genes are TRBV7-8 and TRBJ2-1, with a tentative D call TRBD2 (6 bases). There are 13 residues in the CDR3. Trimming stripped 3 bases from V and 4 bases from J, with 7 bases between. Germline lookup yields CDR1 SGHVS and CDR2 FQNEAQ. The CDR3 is CASSFGGYNEQFF. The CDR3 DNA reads TGTGCCAGCAGCTTCGGGGGTTACAATGAGCAGTTCTTC. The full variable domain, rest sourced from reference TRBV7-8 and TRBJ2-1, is GAGVSQSPRYKVAKRGQDVALRCDPISGHVSLFWYQQALGQGPEFLTYFQNEAQLDKSGLPSDRFFAERPEGSVSTLKIQRTQQEDSAVYLCASSFGGYNEQFFGPGTRLTVL.

The CDR3 spells CAWSVLAGIEQYF. The CDR3 DNA sequence: TGTGCCTGGAGTGTACTGGCGGGGATCGAGCAGTACTTC. V gene TRBV30 combines with J gene TRBJ2-7; possible D gene TRBD2, 6 bases. Germline V gene data show CDR1 as GTSNPN and CDR2 as SVGIG (reference sequence). The length of the CDR3 is 13 residues. Trimming removed 0 bases at V and 6 bases at J, with 12 bases between.

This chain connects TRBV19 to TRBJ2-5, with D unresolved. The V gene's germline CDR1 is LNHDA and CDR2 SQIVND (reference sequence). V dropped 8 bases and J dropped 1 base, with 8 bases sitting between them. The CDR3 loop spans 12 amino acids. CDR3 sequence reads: CASGLRQETQYF. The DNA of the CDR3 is TGTGCCAGTGGGCTCCGCCAAGAGACCCAGTACTTC.

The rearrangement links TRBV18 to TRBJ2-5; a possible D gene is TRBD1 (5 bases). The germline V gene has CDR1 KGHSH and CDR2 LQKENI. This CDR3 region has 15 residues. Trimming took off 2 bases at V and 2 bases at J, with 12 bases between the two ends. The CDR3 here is CASSPSGQVQETQYF. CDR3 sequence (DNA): TGTGCCAGCTCACCATCAGGGCAGGTACAAGAGACCCAGTACTTC.

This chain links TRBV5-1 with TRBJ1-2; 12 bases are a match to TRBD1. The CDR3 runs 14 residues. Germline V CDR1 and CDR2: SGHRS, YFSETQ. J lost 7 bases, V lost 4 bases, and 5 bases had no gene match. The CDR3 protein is CASSPGTGGLGYTF. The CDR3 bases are TGCGCCAGCAGCCCCGGGACAGGGGGCCTTGGCTACACCTTC.

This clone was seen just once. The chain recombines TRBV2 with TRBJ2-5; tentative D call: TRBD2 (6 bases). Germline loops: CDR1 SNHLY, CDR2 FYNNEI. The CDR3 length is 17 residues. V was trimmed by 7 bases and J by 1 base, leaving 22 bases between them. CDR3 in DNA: TGTGCCAGCACGCTAAACTCTCGGGACGGGGGCCAAGAGACCCAGTACTTC. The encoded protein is CASTLNSRDGGQETQYF. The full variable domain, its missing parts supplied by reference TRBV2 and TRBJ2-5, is EPEVTQTPSHQVTQMGQEVILRCVPISNHLYFYWYRQILGQKVEFLVSFYNNEISEKSEIFDDQFSVERPDGSNFTLKIRSTKLEDSAMYFCASTLNSRDGGQETQYFGPGTRLLVL.